These 27 T cell receptor beta chains originate from one sample sequenced in a study of beta chain features in type 1 diabetes. Notes on the study in general: Patients with Type 1 diabetes showed moderately but significantly shorter TCRB CDR3s in all four CD4+ subsets.

The authors reverse transcribed all of the isolated RNA, so sequencing captured expressed TCRB transcripts. Using immunoSEQ multiplex PCR, the repertoire was profiled, and TCRdb retains in-frame clones only, with some absent. The sample lists a few hundred thousand clones, 10% to 15% occurring once. For these TCRs, the target antigens are not known. The sequenced material came from naive CD4+ T cells from blood. These receptors all come from a woman under 30 with type 1 diabetes.

This clone was seen a handful of times. The chain recombines TRBV7-9 with TRBJ2-3; 9 positions agree with TRBD1. Unmatched junction bases numbered 11, after V lost 4 bases and J lost 0 bases. CDR3 length equals 18 residues. The germline V gene encodes CDR1 SEHNR and CDR2 FQNEAQ (reference sequence). CDR3: CASSSPIGQGTSTDTQYF. CDR3 in DNA: TGTGCCAGCAGCTCTCCCATCGGACAGGGGACCAGCACAGATACGCAGTATTTT.

The chain links TRBV7-9 to TRBJ1-5; D not resolved. Between the trimmed V and J ends, which lost 1 base and 7 bases, there was a span of 8 bases. This CDR3 spans 13 amino acids. CDR1 is SEHNR, CDR2 FQNEAQ, per germline (reference sequence). This CDR3 is CASSLGPRQPQHF. As DNA, the CDR3 is TGTGCCAGCAGCTTAGGGCCCAGGCAGCCCCAGCATTTT.

This clone showed up just a few times. The J gene is TRBJ2-2, the V gene TRBV5-4; D gene unclear. The germline CDR1 and CDR2 sequences are SGHNT and YYREEE (reference sequence). The ends were cut back, 2 bases at V and 1 base at J, with 6 bases in the middle. There are 14 residues in the CDR3. The CDR3 reads CASSFVQNTGELFF. The DNA for the CDR3 is TGTGCCAGCAGCTTCGTACAGAACACCGGGGAGCTGTTTTTT.

V is TRBV9 and J is TRBJ2-5; possible D gene TRBD1, 5 bases. Trimming removed 4 bases at V and 4 bases at J, with 17 bases between. Germline CDR1 reads SGDLS; CDR2 reads YYNGEE. The CDR3 has 15 amino acids. CDR3 sequence: CASSLDPGQGETQYF. DNA of the CDR3: TGTGCCAGCAGCTTAGACCCTGGACAAGGAGAGACCCAGTACTTC.

The rearrangement uses TRBV14 and TRBJ2-2; 11 bases line up with TRBD2. The V gene end was trimmed by 4 bases and the J gene end by 6 bases; junction bases not matched to a gene: 16. The CDR3 is 19 amino acids. Germline V gives CDR1 SGHDN, CDR2 FVKESK. CDR3 protein: CASSRFAVTSGTDPGELFF. DNA of the CDR3: TGTGCCAGCAGCCGCTTTGCTGTGACTAGCGGGACTGATCCCGGGGAGCTGTTTTTT.

This clone was detected a few times. V and J are TRBV2 and TRBJ1-1; 7 positions match TRBD1. After removal of 7 bases from V and 5 bases from J, the junction contained 7 bases not matched to a gene. Germline CDR1 reads SNHLY; CDR2 reads FYNNEI. The CDR3 is made up of 13 amino acids. Here the CDR3 DNA reads TGTGCCAGCACCCAGGGGGAATATACTGAAGCTTTCTTT. Its translation: CASTQGEYTEAFF.

V gene TRBV28 combines with J gene TRBJ1-4; D is possibly TRBD1 (5 bases). CDR3 size: 14 residues. V lost 2 bases to trimming and J lost 6 bases, with 10 bases between them. Germline values: CDR1 MDHEN, CDR2 SYDVKM. CDR3 loop: CASSLVGTDEKLFF. The CDR3 DNA is TGTGCCAGCAGTTTAGTGGGGACTGATGAAAAACTGTTTTTT.

The V and J genes are TRBV7-2 and TRBJ1-5; tentatively, D is TRBD1 (6 bases). This CDR3 is 15 amino acids long. Germline V CDR1 and CDR2: SGHTA, FQGNSA. The V and J ends lost 5 bases and 3 bases respectively, with 14 bases between them. CDR3 residues: CASSLQGPSNQPQHF. The CDR3 region has the DNA TGTGCCAGCAGCCTCCAGGGGCCCTCCAATCAGCCCCAGCATTTT.

This clone has just a few counts. This chain connects TRBV10-3 to TRBJ1-3; 7 bases align to TRBD1. The CDR3 contains 14 residues. Germline-derived CDR1 and CDR2 are ENHRY and SYGVKD. V lost 10 bases to trimming and J lost 4 bases; unmatched junction nucleotides: 10. The CDR3 DNA is TGTGCCACTTTTAAGGGGGCTGAAGGAAACACCATATATTTT. Encoded protein: CATFKGAEGNTIYF.

This clone was detected only a few times. This sequence joins TRBV7-9 and TRBJ1-1; the D gene is possibly TRBD1 (5 bases). CDR3 size: 14 residues. With 5 bases removed from V and 1 base from J, the gap between germline ends came to 11 bases. Germline V gene data show CDR1 as SEHNR and CDR2 as FQNEAQ (reference sequence). CDR3 sequence (DNA): TGTGCCAGCAGCCGACGGGGGGAGAACACTGAAGCTTTCTTT. Residues: CASSRRGENTEAFF. The complete variable domain, with remaining parts taken from reference TRBV7-9 and TRBJ1-1, reads DTGVSQNPRHKITKRGQNVTFRCDPISEHNRLYWYRQTLGQGPEFLTYFQNEAQLEKSRLLSDRFSAERPKGSFSTLEIQRTEQGDSAMYLCASSRRGENTEAFFGQGTRLTVV.

The chain is built from TRBV5-1 and TRBJ2-3, with 13 bases fitting TRBD2. This CDR3 contains 15 residues. The J segment lost 3 bases and the V segment lost 4 bases, leaving 2 bases of the junction unmatched. Germline lookup yields CDR1 SGHRS and CDR2 YFSETQ. CDR3 protein: CASSPGLAGTDTQYF. The DNA for the CDR3 is TGCGCCAGCAGCCCGGGACTAGCGGGGACAGATACGCAGTATTTT. Combining the CDR3 with reference TRBV5-1 and TRBJ2-3 gives the whole variable domain KAGVTQTPRYLIKTRGQQVTLSCSPISGHRSVSWYQQTPGQGLQFLFEYFSETQRNKGNFPGRFSGRQFSNSRSEMNVSTLELGDSALYLCASSPGLAGTDTQYFGPGTRLTVL.

A note on this clone: In the same sample, other DNA sequences code for this CDR3. The chain employs TRBV5-1 and TRBJ2-5, with 9 positions matching TRBD1. This CDR3 comprises 14 residues. The ends lost 4 bases at V and 5 bases at J; junction bases unmatched: 6. Germline CDR1 reads SGHRS; CDR2 reads YFSETQ. In DNA form, the CDR3 reads TGCGCCAGCAGCACCGGACAGGGGTGGGAGACCCAGTACTTC. Encoded protein: CASSTGQGWETQYF.

The chain carries TRBV6-5 and TRBJ2-7, with D perhaps matching TRBD2 (6 bases). The CDR3 runs 11 residues. Germline assignment: CDR1 MNHEY and CDR2 SVGAGI. V was pared by 8 bases and J by 4 bases, with 9 bases between. The CDR3 region is CASGGDYEQYF. CDR3 sequence (DNA): TGTGCCAGCGGAGGGGATTACGAGCAGTACTTC.

Notes on this clone: Other DNA sequences of this sample code for an identical CDR3. The genes are TRBV6-5 and TRBJ2-5, with D perhaps matching TRBD1 (6 bases). Germline V gene sequence: CDR1 MNHEY, CDR2 SVGAGI. The CDR3 is made up of 12 amino acids. V lost 6 bases, J lost 7 bases, and 12 bases lay in between. Written as DNA, the CDR3 is TGTGCCAGCAGCAGGGGTGGGAGGACCCAGTACTTC. Amino acids: CASSRGGRTQYF.

The rearrangement uses TRBV29-1 and TRBJ2-1, with D unresolved. The CDR3 has 11 residues. Trimming took 4 bases from V and 8 from J, leaving 9 bases between them. Germline-derived CDR1 and CDR2 are SQVTM and ANQGSEA. Here the CDR3 DNA reads TGCAGCGTTGCCAGGTTAGATGAGCAGTTCTTC. Translation gives CSVARLDEQFF.

V is TRBV6-6 and J is TRBJ2-1; 12 nucleotides match TRBD2. Germline V gene lookup returns CDR1 MNHNY and CDR2 SVGAGI (reference sequence). Unmatched junction bases numbered 9, after V lost 6 bases and J lost 12 bases. The CDR3 is 14 residues long. CDR3 sequence (DNA): TGTGCCAGCAGCCCTAGCGGGGGGGCCTTGGGGCAGTTCTTC. Encoded protein: CASSPSGGALGQFF.

The rearrangement uses TRBV9 and TRBJ1-1, with 10 bases fitting TRBD1. The ends lost 3 bases at V and 6 bases at J; junction bases unmatched: 5. This CDR3 is built from 14 residues. Germline V lookup: CDR1 SGDLS, CDR2 YYNGEE. DNA of the CDR3: TGTGCCAGCAGCGCGAGACAGGGGGCTGCTGAAGCTTTCTTT. Amino acids: CASSARQGAAEAFF.

This rearrangement joins TRBV6-1 to TRBJ2-1; D may be TRBD2 (6 bases). Per germline, CDR1 MNHNS and CDR2 SASEGT. The CDR3 is 12 amino acids. Trimming left V 4 bases short and J 12 bases short, with 13 bases between. CDR3 protein: CASSAPGLLQFF. Here the CDR3 DNA reads TGTGCCAGCAGTGCGCCGGGACTCCTGCAGTTCTTC.

There are a few counts of this clone. This chain joins TRBV28 and TRBJ2-5; 7 nucleotides agree with TRBD1. Germline V lookup: CDR1 MDHEN, CDR2 SYDVKM. The CDR3 totals 14 residues. J was trimmed by 6 bases and V by 6 bases; bases with no gene match: 10. The DNA for the CDR3 is TGTGCCAGCAGCATGGGGACAGTCCTTCAGACCCAGTACTTC. It specifies CASSMGTVLQTQYF.

Only a few counts were recorded for this clone. The chain couples TRBV19 to TRBJ2-7; D is ambiguous. The V gene lost 3 bases and the J gene lost 3 bases, with 15 bases spanning the gap. The CDR3 loop spans 15 amino acids. The germline gives CDR1 LNHDA, CDR2 SQIVND (reference sequence). Here the CDR3 reads CASSISRQVIYEQYF. CDR3 DNA: TGTGCCAGTAGTATTTCCCGGCAGGTGATCTACGAGCAGTACTTC.

There are a few counts of this clone. The CDR3 protein is CASSYRTGLQETQYF. The CDR3 DNA reads TGTGCCAGCAGCTATAGGACAGGGCTTCAAGAGACCCAGTACTTC. This chain joins TRBV5-6 and TRBJ2-5; 8 positions match TRBD1. The V gene end was trimmed by 3 bases and the J gene end by 2 bases; junction bases not matched to a gene: 6. CDR3 length: 15 residues. CDR1 SGHDT and CDR2 YYEEEE come from the germline V gene.

This chain uses TRBV18 with TRBJ1-2; a possible D gene is TRBD1 (5 bases). The CDR3 runs 15 residues. From germline, CDR1 is KGHSH and CDR2 LQKENI. V shed 6 bases and J shed 0 bases, with 14 bases lying between them. This CDR3 reads CASSTGLQANYGYTF. CDR3 bases: TGTGCCAGCTCTACGGGACTCCAAGCTAACTATGGCTACACCTTC.

A few counts support this clone. J is TRBJ2-7 and V is TRBV4-3; 9 positions agree with TRBD2. CDR1 is LGHNA and CDR2 is YSLEER in the germline V gene. With V trimmed by 1 base and J by 2 bases, 3 bases remained unmatched. The CDR3 spans 15 residues. The CDR3 region is CASSQGERGAYEQYF. The CDR3 nucleotides are TGCGCCAGCAGCCAAGGTGAGCGGGGGGCCTACGAGCAGTACTTC.

This chain links TRBV28 with TRBJ2-1; D possibly corresponds to TRBD2 (6 bases). Between the trimmed V and J ends, which lost 6 bases and 5 bases, there was a span of 17 bases. Germline values: CDR1 MDHEN, CDR2 SYDVKM. The CDR3 consists of 15 residues. CDR3 nucleotides: TGTGCCAGCAGCCGTCCGGGACTGGTCGACAATGAGCAGTTCTTC. Translating gives CASSRPGLVDNEQFF.

J is TRBJ1-1 and V is TRBV29-1; D call uncertain. This CDR3 has 13 amino acids. Per the germline V gene, CDR1 is SQVTM and CDR2 is ANQGSEA. Trimming took 1 base from V and 0 from J, leaving 6 bases between them. The CDR3 region is CSVEVRLNTEAFF. The DNA for the CDR3 is TGCAGCGTTGAAGTCAGGTTGAACACTGAAGCTTTCTTT.

This clone turned up a few times. The gene calls are TRBV6-5 and TRBJ2-1; 11 positions match TRBD2. The CDR3 is made up of 15 amino acids. The J segment lost 6 bases and the V segment lost 8 bases, leaving 9 bases of the junction unmatched. Germline V gene sequence: CDR1 MNHEY, CDR2 SVGAGI. The CDR3 region is CASEKTSGDFNEQFF. Here the CDR3 DNA reads TGTGCCAGCGAGAAGACTAGCGGGGACTTCAATGAGCAGTTCTTC.

This chain links TRBV5-6 with TRBJ1-4, with D uncertain. This CDR3 contains 13 residues. CDR1 is SGHDT, CDR2 YYEEEE, per germline. The germline V and J ends were trimmed by 2 bases and 5 bases, with 7 bases remaining between them. CDR3 protein: CASSLVRNEKLFF. CDR3 sequence (DNA): TGTGCCAGCAGCTTAGTTCGGAATGAAAAACTGTTTTTT.